The 27 T cell receptor beta chains in this list originate from one sample, sequenced in a study of prognosis after radiotherapy for stage I lung cancer. Genomic DNA was the source, and TCR beta CDR3 was amplified from it by two-round multiplex PCR. First-round PCR used primers specific to each TRBV and TRBJ gene. One entry per CDR3 protein, called by TCRdb with MiXCR from the multiplex PCR reads. The sample records over 30,000 distinct CDR3 sequences, around a quarter being singletons. Sequences were derived from PBMCs, sampled before or after stereotactic body radiation therapy (not recorded which). The source is a donor over 45 with non-small cell lung cancer.

This clonotype has a count of ten or more. V is TRBV7-9 and J is TRBJ2-4; D is unclear. The CDR3 loop spans 17 amino acids. V was clipped by 5 bases and J by 0 bases, with 17 bases between them. Germline CDR1 reads SEHNR; CDR2 reads FQNEAQ (reference sequence). Here the CDR3 DNA reads TGTGCCAGCAGCCATACAAGACGGTCCCTAGCCAAAAACATTCAGTACTTC. Encoded protein: CASSHTRRSLAKNIQYF. Based on the CDR3 plus reference TRBV7-9 and TRBJ2-4, the full variable domain is DTGVSQNPRHKITKRGQNVTFRCDPISEHNRLYWYRQTLGQGPEFLTYFQNEAQLEKSRLLSDRFSAERPKGSFSTLEIQRTEQGDSAMYLCASSHTRRSLAKNIQYFGAGTRLSVL.

This clonotype was observed at least ten times. The rearrangement joins TRBV2 to TRBJ2-7, with D possibly being TRBD1 or TRBD2 (5 bases each). Looked up from germline, CDR1 is SNHLY and CDR2 is FYNNEI. CDR3 length: 14 amino acids. V gave up 6 bases and J gave up 3 bases, with 15 bases separating them. The CDR3 coding sequence is TGTGCCAGCAGCCCCGGGACCGCTCGCTACGAGCAGTACTTC. Translated, it gives CASSPGTARYEQYF.

In this sample, this clonotype turned up many times. The rearrangement links TRBV5-1 to TRBJ1-1, with D unresolved. The length of the CDR3 is 14 residues. Germline V CDR1 and CDR2: SGHRS, YFSETQ. Trimming removed 4 bases from V and 0 bases from J, with 10 bases in between. The CDR3 here is CASSPGSLNTEAFF. The CDR3 nucleotides read TGCGCCAGCAGCCCGGGCAGCTTGAACACTGAAGCTTTCTTT.

This clonotype was observed at least ten times. The chain recombines TRBV20-1 with TRBJ2-1, with TRBD2 identical over 7 bases. CDR3 length: 15 residues. Trimming cost V 1 base and J 2 bases; bases outside gene matches: 5. Germline CDR1 is DFQATT and CDR2 is SNEGSKA (reference sequence). The CDR3 spells CSARVGGPTYNEQFF. CDR3 sequence (DNA): TGCAGTGCTAGAGTGGGAGGGCCCACCTACAATGAGCAGTTCTTC.

Concerning this clonotype: Relative to the germline gene, one junction end is altered; a read error may explain this. The rearrangement joins TRBV9 to TRBJ2-5, with a possible D match to TRBD2 (5 bases). This CDR3 is built from 15 residues. From germline, CDR1 is SGDLS and CDR2 YYNGEE. The CDR3 bases are TGTGCCAGCAGAGTAGGAGGCAGGATCCAAGAGACCAAGTACTTC. Translated: CASRVGGRIQETKYF.

This clonotype has at least ten counts. The chain uses TRBV6-1 and TRBJ2-3, with unresolved D. CDR3 size: 11 residues. The V end was cut by 7 bases, the J end by 2 bases, with 4 bases between. Germline V gene data show CDR1 as MNHNS and CDR2 as SASEGT. The CDR3 region is CASTNTDTQYF. The CDR3 DNA follows: TGTGCCAGCACCAACACAGATACGCAGTATTTT.

This clonotype came up many times. This sequence joins TRBV4-1 and TRBJ1-3; no firm D call. The length of the CDR3 is 16 residues. V was trimmed by 4 bases and J by 0 bases, leaving 13 bases between them. The germline gives CDR1 MGHRA, CDR2 YSYEKL. CDR3 amino acids: CASSPAWVSSGNTIYF. The CDR3 DNA reads TGCGCCAGCAGCCCAGCTTGGGTGAGCTCTGGAAACACCATATATTTT.

This clonotype was detected only once. A much larger clone sits a single nucleotide away, making a read error possible. The chain carries TRBV5-8 and TRBJ2-5; the match to TRBD1 covers 7 bases. Per germline, CDR1 SGHTS and CDR2 YDEGEE. This CDR3 comprises 14 residues. This CDR3 reads CSSSPGTVQETQYF. CDR3 DNA: TGTTCCAGCAGCCCCGGGACAGTTCAAGAGACCCAGTACTTC.

This clonotype was seen ten or more times. J is TRBJ1-3 and V is TRBV6-1, with a tentative D call TRBD1 (5 bases). Trimming removed 5 bases from V and 0 bases from J, with 8 bases in between. CDR1 is MNHNS, CDR2 SASEGT, per germline. The length of the CDR3 is 14 residues. DNA for the CDR3: TGTGCCAGCAGTACAGGTAGCTCTGGAAACACCATATATTTT. It translates to CASSTGSSGNTIYF.

As regards this clonotype: A much larger clone differs from this one at a single base, so this may be a read error. The J gene is TRBJ2-3, the V gene TRBV30; TRBD2 matches at 11 bases. Germline lookup yields CDR1 GTSNPN and CDR2 SVGIG (reference sequence). CDR3 length equals 15 residues. CDR3 in DNA: TGTGCCTGGAGTCTCGGGACTAGCGGCACAGGTACGCAGTATTTT. Amino acids: CAWSLGTSGTGTQYF.

This clonotype came up many times. The chain is built from TRBV28 and TRBJ1-5, with a tentative D call TRBD1 (5 bases). The V end was cut by 3 bases, the J end by 2 bases, with 11 bases between. Germline CDR1 MDHEN, CDR2 SYDVKM. The CDR3 runs to 15 residues. The CDR3 is CASSFGGRRNQPQHF. The DNA of the CDR3 is TGTGCCAGCAGTTTTGGGGGGAGACGCAATCAGCCCCAGCATTTT.

This clonotype was seen at least ten times. The rearrangement uses TRBV28 and TRBJ2-7, with TRBD2 as a possible D gene (6 bases). From germline, CDR1 is MDHEN and CDR2 SYDVKM. V dropped 8 bases and J dropped 7 bases, with 12 bases sitting between them. The CDR3 contains 11 residues. CDR3 region: CASGTVYEQYF. Written as DNA, the CDR3 is TGTGCCAGCGGGACTGTATATGAGCAGTACTTC. Together with reference TRBV28 and TRBJ2-7, the CDR3 gives the full variable domain: DVKVTQSSRYLVKRTGEKVFLECVQDMDHENMFWYRQDPGLGLRLIYFSYDVKMKEKGDIPEGYSVSREKKERFSLILESASTNQTSMYLCASGTVYEQYFGPGTRLTVT.

This clonotype was detected many times. One end of the junction does not line up with germline, which may come from a read error. The V call is TRBV12-3 or TRBV12-4, the J call TRBJ1-1; possible D gene TRBD1, 5 bases. This CDR3 has 15 residues. CDR3 DNA: TGTGCCAGCAGAACGAGGACACTCGTGAACACTGGAGCTTTCTTT. It is translated as CASRTRTLVNTGAFF.

Comment on this clonotype: A read error may account for a junction end that differs from germline. The V gene is TRBV11-2, the J gene TRBJ2-1, with TRBD2 matching over 7 bases. The CDR3 is 15 residues long. CDR1 is SGHAT and CDR2 is FQNNGV in the germline V gene. CDR3 in amino acids: CACSLLAAGANEQFF. DNA for the CDR3: TGTGCCTGCAGCCTCCTAGCGGCAGGAGCCAATGAGCAGTTCTTC.

This clonotype was counted at least ten times. This chain links TRBV7-9 with TRBJ1-6; possibly TRBD1 for D (6 bases). With 5 bases removed from V and 5 bases from J, the gap between germline ends came to 13 bases. The germline V gene encodes CDR1 SEHNR and CDR2 FQNEAQ (reference sequence). CDR3 size: 15 residues. DNA for the CDR3: TGTGCCAGCAGCCCCCAGGACAGCCATAATTCACCCCTCCACTTT. This translates into CASSPQDSHNSPLHF.

This clonotype has just a few counts. A much larger clone lies a single base off, so this may be a read error. DNA for the CDR3: TGTGCCATCAGTAGGGGGACCACTCAAAACACTGAAGCTCTCTTT. It translates to CAISRGTTQNTEALF. This chain links TRBV10-3 with TRBJ1-1; a possible D gene is TRBD1 (6 bases). From germline, CDR1 is ENHRY and CDR2 SYGVKD. The CDR3 totals 15 residues.

The rearrangement joins TRBV5-1 to TRBJ2-7; TRBD1 might be the D (6 bases). This CDR3 comprises 11 residues. Germline CDR1 and CDR2: SGHRS and YFSETQ. V gave up 6 bases and J gave up 4 bases, with 8 bases separating them. The DNA of the CDR3 is TGCGCCAGCATACAGGGTTACGAGCAGTACTTC. It yields the protein CASIQGYEQYF.

About this clonotype: Sequence at one end of the junction differs from germline and may be a read error. The chain couples TRBV19 to TRBJ1-6; possible D gene TRBD1, 6 bases. The V gene's germline CDR1 is LNHDA and CDR2 SQIVND (reference sequence). The CDR3 has 13 amino acids. CDR3 residues: CASSAFGGPPPHF. In DNA, the CDR3 is TGTGCCAGTAGTGCCTTTGGGGGCCCACCCCCCCACTTT.

CDR3: CASSLQWTVPYGYTF. The CDR3 nucleotides read TGTGCCAGCAGTTTACAATGGACAGTGCCCTATGGCTACACCTTC. The V call is TRBV12-3 or TRBV12-4, the J call TRBJ1-2, with D perhaps TRBD1 (6 bases). Between the trimmed V and J ends, which lost 2 bases and 4 bases, there was a span of 14 bases. This CDR3 has 15 residues.

This clonotype was detected many times. This chain joins TRBV27 and TRBJ2-6, with D hard to call. The ends were cut back, 6 bases at V and 1 base at J, with 16 bases in the middle. CDR3 length: 17 residues. CDR1 is MNHEY, CDR2 SMNVEV, per germline (reference sequence). The CDR3 region has the DNA TGTGCCAGCAGCACCCCTGATTTGGGGTCTGGGGCCAACGTCCTGACTTTC. Translated: CASSTPDLGSGANVLTF.

In its sample, this clonotype was seen once. A much larger clonotype is one base distant, so this may be a read error. The chain is built from TRBV5-4 and TRBJ2-7, with 7 bases fitting TRBD1. The germline V gene encodes CDR1 SGHNT and CDR2 YYREEE (reference sequence). V trimming: 6 bases; J trimming: 3 bases; junction bases outside the gene matches: 12. The CDR3 length is 15 residues. The CDR3 reads CASTSTGNSLYEQYF. CDR3 in DNA: TGTGCCAGCACCTCGACAGGGAATTCCCTCTACGAGCAGTACTTC. Supplemented by reference TRBV5-4 and TRBJ2-7, the full variable domain reads ETGVTQSPTHLIKTRGQQVTLRCSSQSGHNTVSWYQQALGQGPQFIFQYYREEENGRGNFPPRFSGLQFPNYSSELNVNALELDDSALYLCASTSTGNSLYEQYFGPGTRLTVT.

This clonotype came up many times. The chain couples TRBV19 to TRBJ2-7; 7 bases match TRBD2. Germline assignment: CDR1 LNHDA and CDR2 SQIVND (reference sequence). This CDR3 is 12 amino acids long. Trimming cost V 6 bases and J 5 bases; bases outside gene matches: 4. CDR3 in DNA: TGTGCCAGTAGCAGCGGGACCCACGAGCAGTACTTC. Amino acids: CASSSGTHEQYF.

About this clonotype itself: A read error is the likely source, as a far larger clone sits one nucleotide away. This chain uses TRBV20-1 with TRBJ2-7; D remains ambiguous. The V and J ends lost 3 bases and 7 bases respectively, with 19 bases between them. Germline assignment: CDR1 DFQATT and CDR2 SNEGSKA (reference sequence). This CDR3 spans 14 amino acids. The CDR3 spells CSASDNMNLDEQYF. CDR3 nucleotide sequence: TGCAGTGCTAGTGACAACATGAATTTGGATGAGCAGTACTTC.

This clonotype was observed many times. This CDR3 is CASSLVGTTGELFF. The CDR3 coding sequence is TGTGCCAGCAGTTTAGTTGGCACCACCGGGGAGCTGTTTTTT. The rearrangement links TRBV12-3 or TRBV12-4 to TRBJ2-2; unclear D gene. Trimming pared 1 base from V and 4 bases from J, leaving 7 bases between. This CDR3 region has 14 residues.

This clonotype was observed at least ten times. At one of its ends the junction is not consistent with the germline gene, which may arise from a read error. V gene TRBV5-4 combines with J gene TRBJ1-4, with D hard to call. The CDR3 length is 14 residues. The germline V gene has CDR1 SGHNT and CDR2 YYREEE (reference sequence). The CDR3 nucleotides are TGTGCCAGCAGCTTAGCGGGTAGGGATGAAAGACTGTTTTTT. This codes for CASSLAGRDERLFF.

This clonotype was detected many times. The chain combines TRBV3-1 with TRBJ1-3; no definite D call. Trimming pared 1 base from V and 0 bases from J, leaving 13 bases between. Germline V gives CDR1 LGHDT, CDR2 YNNKEL (reference sequence). The CDR3 has 17 amino acids. In DNA, the CDR3 is TGTGCCAGCAGCCAAGGGTTGGCGCTTCTCTCTGGAAACACCATATATTTT. It yields the protein CASSQGLALLSGNTIYF.

This clonotype was detected ten times or more. The chain combines TRBV4-2 with TRBJ2-2; 7 nucleotides align to TRBD1. Trimming at V came to 4 bases and at J to 4 bases, leaving 9 bases not matched to a gene. The CDR3 loop spans 16 amino acids. CDR1 and CDR2 (germline): LGHNA, YNFKEQ. CDR3 amino acids: CASSPSTGAGTGELFF. The DNA of the CDR3 is TGTGCCAGCAGCCCCTCTACAGGGGCGGGCACCGGGGAGCTGTTTTTT.